This entry lists 18 T cell receptor beta chains sequenced from one sample in a study of cytomegalovirus exposure and HLA in healthy donors. The PCR ran on 60 Vbeta and 13 Jbeta primers. The protocol was immunoSEQ multiplex PCR, while the TCRdb copy is restricted to in-frame clones and leaves out a portion. Of some 64,000 clones listed, about 90% are singletons. Sequencing input: PBMCs. The origin of the receptors is a man aged 25-40 years in good health and CMV-seropositive.

V usage is TRBV5-1 and J usage is TRBJ2-6; D is possibly TRBD2 (5 bases). The V end was cut by 2 bases, the J end by 0 bases, with 6 bases between. Germline V gives CDR1 SGHRS, CDR2 YFSETQ. The CDR3 contains 15 residues. Written as DNA, the CDR3 is TGCGCCAGCAGCTTCGGGGACTCTGGGGCCAACGTCCTGACTTTC. Its protein is CASSFGDSGANVLTF.

The V call is TRBV28, the J call TRBJ2-2; TRBD2 matches 11 bases. CDR3 length equals 15 residues. J was trimmed by 5 bases and V by 3 bases; bases with no gene match: 2. Per the germline V gene, CDR1 is MDHEN and CDR2 is SYDVKM. The CDR3 sequence is CASSFRLAGTGELFF. CDR3 coding DNA: TGTGCCAGCAGTTTCCGACTAGCGGGAACCGGGGAGCTGTTTTTT.

The chain uses TRBV5-4 and TRBJ2-7; D remains unclear. This CDR3 has 13 amino acids. Germline-derived CDR1 and CDR2 are SGHNT and YYREEE (reference sequence). Trimming pared 0 bases from V and 5 bases from J, leaving 9 bases between. CDR3 protein: CASSLGPEDEQYF. The CDR3 DNA is TGTGCCAGCAGCTTGGGGCCCGAGGACGAGCAGTACTTC.

This chain links TRBV18 with TRBJ2-1, with TRBD1 matching 7 bases. The CDR3 runs to 13 residues. V gave up 4 bases and J gave up 5 bases; unmatched junction bases: 2. In germline, CDR1 is KGHSH, CDR2 LQKENI. CDR3 sequence reads: CASSHGTDNEQFF. CDR3 DNA sequence: TGTGCCAGCTCACACGGGACAGACAATGAGCAGTTCTTC.

The rearrangement uses TRBV11-2 and TRBJ1-1; D uncertain. The CDR3 spans 15 residues. Germline V gene lookup returns CDR1 SGHAT and CDR2 FQNNGV. V lost 5 bases to trimming and J lost 2 bases, with 15 bases between them. CDR3 nucleotides: TGTGCCAGCAGCCTCCAGGTTAACTCAAACACTGAAGCTTTCTTT. It is translated as CASSLQVNSNTEAFF.

This chain links TRBV7-3 with TRBJ2-3; 10 bases agree with TRBD2. This CDR3 has 15 amino acids. The germline gives CDR1 SGHTA, CDR2 FQGTGA. V was pared by 0 bases and J by 6 bases, with 3 bases of the junction left unmatched. The CDR3 loop reads CASSLTSGRWDTQYF. In DNA, the CDR3 is TGTGCCAGCAGCTTAACTAGCGGGAGGTGGGATACGCAGTATTTT.

This chain joins TRBV6-5 and TRBJ2-1; a weak D match, TRBD2 (6 bases). The germline V gene has CDR1 MNHEY and CDR2 SVGAGI. The CDR3 contains 16 residues. V shed 0 bases and J shed 0 bases, with 9 bases lying between them. This CDR3 reads CASSYSSGYSYNEQFF. The CDR3 DNA is TGTGCCAGCAGTTACTCTAGCGGTTACTCCTACAATGAGCAGTTCTTC.

The chain joins TRBV5-1 to TRBJ2-3; TRBD2 matches at 11 bases. This CDR3 spans 13 amino acids. With 4 bases clipped from V and 5 bases from J, the junction kept 0 bases outside the gene matches. The germline gives CDR1 SGHRS, CDR2 YFSETQ. This CDR3 is CASSGLAGDTQYF. The CDR3 DNA reads TGCGCCAGCAGCGGACTAGCGGGAGATACGCAGTATTTT.

The chain has TRBV9 and TRBJ2-7; 7 positions agree with TRBD1. Germline CDR1 and CDR2: SGDLS and YYNGEE. Unmatched junction bases numbered 9, after V lost 4 bases and J lost 2 bases. The CDR3 spans 15 residues. CDR3 loop: CASSPRDSRAYEQYF. The CDR3 DNA reads TGTGCCAGCAGCCCCCGGGACAGCCGAGCCTACGAGCAGTACTTC.

This clone was recorded only once. This chain links TRBV9 with TRBJ1-1, with D tentatively TRBD1 (5 bases). The CDR3 extends over 13 amino acids. The germline V gene has CDR1 SGDLS and CDR2 YYNGEE. Trimming pared 5 bases from V and 1 base from J, leaving 9 bases between. CDR3 residues: CASSSDRNTEAFF. The CDR3 DNA reads TGTGCCAGCAGTTCCGACAGGAACACTGAAGCTTTCTTT.

A word on this clone: The sample holds other DNA sequences that translate to the same CDR3. In DNA form, the CDR3 reads TGTGCCAGCTCACCACCGGAGGAACTCAGGGGGCTTTTCGACGAGCAGTACTTC. This codes for CASSPPEELRGLFDEQYF. The chain combines TRBV18 with TRBJ2-7, with TRBD1 matching 8 bases. The CDR3 has 18 amino acids. CDR1 KGHSH and CDR2 LQKENI come from the germline V gene. Trimming at V came to 0 bases and at J to 5 bases, leaving 15 bases not matched to a gene.

The V call is TRBV9, the J call TRBJ1-1, with D unclear. The CDR3 is made up of 14 amino acids. Trimming left V 3 bases short and J 2 bases short, with 11 bases between. In germline, CDR1 is SGDLS, CDR2 YYNGEE. CDR3: CASSENTVNTEAFF. The CDR3 nucleotides read TGTGCCAGCAGCGAGAACACCGTTAACACTGAAGCTTTCTTT.

The rearrangement uses TRBV11-3 and TRBJ2-3; TRBD2 is a possible D gene (7 bases). Germline V gene sequence: CDR1 SGHNT, CDR2 YENEEA. Trimming left V 6 bases short and J 1 base short, with 17 bases between. The CDR3 runs 16 residues. The CDR3 DNA sequence: TGTGCCAGCAGTCACCGCGGGGGCAAATGCACAGATACGCAGTATTTT. It specifies CASSHRGGKCTDTQYF. Supplemented by reference TRBV11-3 and TRBJ2-3, the full variable domain reads EAGVVQSPRYKIIEKKQPVAFWCNPISGHNTLYWYLQNLGQGPELLIRYENEEAVDDSQLPKDRFSAERLKGVDSTLKIQPAELGDSAVYLCASSHRGGKCTDTQYFGPGTRLTVL.

This chain uses TRBV19 with TRBJ1-5, with D uncertain. The CDR3 loop spans 17 amino acids. Deletions cut 5 bases from V and 3 bases from J, with 20 bases between. Germline V gene data show CDR1 as LNHDA and CDR2 as SQIVND (reference sequence). CDR3: CASSVPGPGGDNQPQHF. Here the CDR3 DNA reads TGTGCCAGTAGTGTCCCGGGCCCCGGAGGAGACAATCAGCCCCAGCATTTT.

The chain joins TRBV6-4 to TRBJ2-1; TRBD2 matches 11 bases. The CDR3 totals 15 residues. The V gene's germline CDR1 is MRHNA and CDR2 SNTAGT. J lost 8 bases, V lost 5 bases, and 8 bases had no gene match. CDR3 coding DNA: TGTGCCAGCAGTTTAGCGGGAGGGACATTTCATGAGCAGTTCTTC. Protein: CASSLAGGTFHEQFF.

The rearrangement uses TRBV11-2 and TRBJ1-3; TRBD1 might be the D (5 bases). There are 15 residues in the CDR3. CDR1 is SGHAT and CDR2 is FQNNGV in the germline V gene. V was pared by 5 bases and J by 2 bases, with 13 bases between. The CDR3, as DNA: TGTGCCAGCAGCCTCAGGGCGTTTACTGGAAACACCATATATTTT. Amino acid sequence: CASSLRAFTGNTIYF.

This CDR3 is CASSSVTSGSYEQFF. The CDR3 coding sequence is TGTGCCAGCAGTAGTGTTACTAGCGGGAGCTATGAGCAGTTCTTC. The chain links TRBV6-4 to TRBJ2-1; 11 bases are a match to TRBD2. CDR3 length equals 15 residues. J gave up 8 bases and V 5 bases, and 8 bases lay outside the gene matches. Per the germline V gene, CDR1 is MRHNA and CDR2 is SNTAGT.

The chain has TRBV7-9 and TRBJ2-1, with a possible D match to TRBD2 (5 bases). V dropped 3 bases and J dropped 2 bases, with 11 bases sitting between them. Germline V gene data show CDR1 as SEHNR and CDR2 as FQNEAQ (reference sequence). This CDR3 is 15 amino acids long. Here the CDR3 reads CASSFNAGPYNEQFF. In DNA, the CDR3 is TGTGCCAGCAGCTTCAATGCGGGCCCCTACAATGAGCAGTTCTTC.